This T cell receptor beta chain came from a study of shared T cell receptors in the human thymus listed by TCRdb under 2021. Looking at the study overall: The study investigated the way shared, self-reactive T-cell receptor alpha chains are produced in the human thymus.

Library preparation was by the immunoSEQ multiplex PCR assay. TCRdb retrieved this table from immuneACCESS and kept in-frame rearrangements only. Not all clones are present; in checked studies, unresolved V genes account for under half, and no reason is known for the remainder. The sample includes about 540,000 clones, with approximately 80% observed a single time. In total, the top ten clones hold 0.013% of the sample. Comment on this clone: There is no known antigen for this receptor. The record has no base qualities; no much larger clone is one base away.

From its cysteine to its phenylalanine, the CDR3 spans 13 amino acids. Kept here is only the CDR3 DNA, which spans 39 bases and is read in frame from base 1. The V end loses 3 bases and the J end loses 2 bases, and a stretch of 7 bases separates them. Looking up the germline V gene yields CDR1 MDHEN and CDR2 SYDVKM. The same specimen was also included in a second study, on human thymus T cells. The second paper states: In Finland, the donors were immunologically healthy infants who were having open corrective cardiac surgery for congenital heart defects. Thymus tissue was obtained as surgical resects removed during corrective cardiac surgery. Biased V and J gene segment usage appeared to be present in both thymic and peripheral blood repertoires. Highly overlapping thymic TCR repertoires among unrelated individuals were reported in the related research. The study characterized TCR alpha and beta repertoires from about 8 infant thymus samples and a few related peripheral blood samples. Donor ages ranging from about 6 to 244 days were recorded, and several male and two female infants were included in the cohort. Thymocytes were freed from the tissue by mechanical means and kept at -70 degrees C as pellets of about 9-33 million cells. A QIAsymphony instrument was used to extract genomic DNA from the frozen cell pellets. TCRB and TCRAD loci were amplified from a standardized quantity of quality-controlled genomic DNA using the immunoSEQ multiplex PCR assay. The amplicons covered the V(D)J region and were long enough to include the CDR3 and to identify the V and J genes. The amplicons were sequenced on an Illumina platform via the commercial immunoSEQ service. Primer bias and sequencing errors were corrected as previously described, and TCRAD and TCRB were defined on the basis of the IMGT database. Analysis of the repertoires was done with immunoSEQ Analyzer 3.0 and VDJTools and included basic statistics, V/J segment usage, diversity estimates, rarefaction and pairwise overlap. To estimate diversity, the Chao1, ChaoE, Efron-Thisted, Shannon and inverse Simpson indices were applied, and diversity was also estimated on datasets down-sampled to the smallest sample. For repertoire overlap, CDR3 nucleotide sequence, V gene and J gene had to match strictly, and clustering was done by Jaccard-based multidimensional scaling. On average, thymus samples gave 800,000 or so unique TCRB clonotypes, whereas blood samples gave around 84,000.

Sample: thymocytes. This sequence was found in a boy in the first two years of life with a congenital heart defect. Donor details come from another sample of the same person, matched by shared clones. The rearrangement joined TRBV28 to TRBJ1-2; TRBD1 might be the D gene, on 5 matching bases. The DNA sequence follows: TGTGCCAGCAGTTTCCCAGGGAACTATGGCTACACCTTC. Its product reads: CASSFPGNYGYTF.